Below, one T cell receptor beta chain is given with its context. Which antigen it targets is not known. No qualities accompany the bases; no much larger clone lies one base away. This sample is drawn from a study of control samples from healthy donors and cancer patients (dated by TCRdb to about 2020). CDR1 is given as GTSNPN and CDR2 as SVGIG, both from the germline V gene (reference sequence). The CDR3 contains 14 residues, cysteine and phenylalanine counted. Just CDR3 DNA is preserved here, 42 bases in frame from base 1. Germline trimming amounts to 4 bases on V and 7 bases on J, with 9 as the count of junction bases outside the gene matches. The receptor library was made with the immunoSEQ multiplex PCR assay. Drawn from immuneACCESS, this table holds only the in-frame rearrangements with V and J called that TCRdb kept. Clones are partly lost; checked studies trace under half to an unresolved V gene and leave the rest unexplained. Across this sample there are more than 110,000 clones, with more than 85% seen only once. The biggest ten clones account for approximately 8.6% of the sample.

The chain couples TRBV30 to TRBJ1-5; TRBD1 matches 8 bases in the middle. This clonotype originated in a woman between 25 and 40 years old in good health. The sample was blood. The CDR3 in this case is CAWTDRGGSQPQHF. The nucleotide sequence reads as follows: TGTGCCTGGACAGACAGGGGAGGTTCGCAGCCCCAGCATTTT. Reference TRBV30 and TRBJ1-5 genes cover what lies past the CDR3, so the full variable domain is SQTIHQWPATLVQPVGSPLSLECTVEGTSNPNLYWYRQAAGRGLQLLFYSVGIGQISSEVPQNLSASRPQDRQFILSSKKLLLSDSGFYLCAWTDRGGSQPQHFGDGTRLSIL.